This note documents a single T cell receptor beta chain sequence. Its antigen remains unidentified. The data were produced by immunoSEQ multiplex PCR, yet TCRdb's version contains in-frame clones alone and is incomplete. The sample consists of tens of thousands of clones, less than 90% of them appearing once. These data originate in a study of OX40 agonist ivuxolimab in advanced cancers. Study-wide context: Mean age 60 years, range about 20 to 79; about 81% male.

Study-level points and caveats: Clonal expansion in partial responders at 0.1-3.0 mg/kg ranked among the lowest.

The germline CDR1 and CDR2 sequences are SGHTA and FQGNSA. The CDR3 runs 17 residues. V lost 1 base to trimming and J lost 4 bases; unmatched junction nucleotides: 7. The source was CD4+ or CD8+ T cells sorted from blood, collected in a trial of the OX40 agonist ivuxolimab. The sequence was obtained from an adult with an advanced solid tumor such as melanoma, head and neck, liver or kidney cancer. This chain links TRBV7-2 with TRBJ2-2; TRBD2 matches 9 bases. In nucleotides, the CDR3 is TGTGCCAGCAGCTTAGGGGCTAGCGGGGTTAGCACCGGGGAGCTGTTTTTT. Protein sequence: CASSLGASGVSTGELFF.